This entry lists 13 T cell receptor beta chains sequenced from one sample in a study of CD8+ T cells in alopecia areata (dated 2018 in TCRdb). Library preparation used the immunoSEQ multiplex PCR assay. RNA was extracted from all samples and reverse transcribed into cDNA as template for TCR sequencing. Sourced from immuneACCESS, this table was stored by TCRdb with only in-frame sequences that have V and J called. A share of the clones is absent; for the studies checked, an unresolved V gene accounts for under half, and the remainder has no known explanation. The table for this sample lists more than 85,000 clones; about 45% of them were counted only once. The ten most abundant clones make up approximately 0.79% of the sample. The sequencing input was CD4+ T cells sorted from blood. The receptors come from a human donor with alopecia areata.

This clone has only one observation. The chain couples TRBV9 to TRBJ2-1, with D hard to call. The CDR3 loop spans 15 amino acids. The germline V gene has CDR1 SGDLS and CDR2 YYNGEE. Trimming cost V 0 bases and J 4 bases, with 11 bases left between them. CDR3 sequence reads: CASSVDGSEYNEQFF. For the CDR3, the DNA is TGTGCCAGCAGCGTAGACGGAAGCGAATACAATGAGCAGTTCTTC.

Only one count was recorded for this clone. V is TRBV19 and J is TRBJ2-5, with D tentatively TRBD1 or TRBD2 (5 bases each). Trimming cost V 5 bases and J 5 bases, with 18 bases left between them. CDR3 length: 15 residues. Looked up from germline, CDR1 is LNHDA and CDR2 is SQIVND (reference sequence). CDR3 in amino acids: CASSSIGEIGETQYF. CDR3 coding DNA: TGTGCCAGTAGTTCGATAGGGGAGATCGGGGAGACCCAGTACTTC.

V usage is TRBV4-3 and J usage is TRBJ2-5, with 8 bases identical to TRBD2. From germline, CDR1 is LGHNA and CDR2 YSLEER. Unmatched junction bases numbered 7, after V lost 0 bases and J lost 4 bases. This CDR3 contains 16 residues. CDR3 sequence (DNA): TGCGCCAGCAGCCAAGATGGAGCGGGAGTTGGAGAGACCCAGTACTTC. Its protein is CASSQDGAGVGETQYF.

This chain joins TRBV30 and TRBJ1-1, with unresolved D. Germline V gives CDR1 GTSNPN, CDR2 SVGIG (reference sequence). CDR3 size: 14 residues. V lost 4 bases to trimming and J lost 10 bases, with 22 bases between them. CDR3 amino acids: CAWTMKSLVGLAFF. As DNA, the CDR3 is TGTGCCTGGACAATGAAATCTTTAGTAGGGTTAGCTTTCTTT.

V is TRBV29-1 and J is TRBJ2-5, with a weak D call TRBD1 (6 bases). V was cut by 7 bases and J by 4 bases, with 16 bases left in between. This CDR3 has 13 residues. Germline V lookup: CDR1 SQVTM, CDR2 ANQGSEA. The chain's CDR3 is CSDRLQGRETQYF. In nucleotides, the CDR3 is TGCAGCGACCGTCTACAGGGACGAGAGACCCAGTACTTC.

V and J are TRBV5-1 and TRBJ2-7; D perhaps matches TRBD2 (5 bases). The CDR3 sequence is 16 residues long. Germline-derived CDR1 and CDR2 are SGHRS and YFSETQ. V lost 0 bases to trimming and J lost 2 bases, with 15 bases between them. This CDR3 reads CASSLAGSRRTYEQYF. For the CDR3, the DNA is TGCGCCAGCAGCTTGGCTGGGAGCCGCCGAACCTACGAGCAGTACTTC.

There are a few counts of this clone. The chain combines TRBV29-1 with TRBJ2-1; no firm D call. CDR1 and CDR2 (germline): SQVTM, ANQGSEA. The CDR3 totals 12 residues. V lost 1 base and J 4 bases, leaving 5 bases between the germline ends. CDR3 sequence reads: CSVEGRYNEQFF. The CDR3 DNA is TGCAGCGTTGAAGGAAGGTACAATGAGCAGTTCTTC.

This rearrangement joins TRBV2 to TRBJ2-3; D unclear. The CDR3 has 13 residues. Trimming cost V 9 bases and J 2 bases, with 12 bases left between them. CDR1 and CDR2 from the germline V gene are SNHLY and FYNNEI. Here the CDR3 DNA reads TGTGCCAGTAATCCTCCATTCACAGATACGCAGTATTTT. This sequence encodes CASNPPFTDTQYF.

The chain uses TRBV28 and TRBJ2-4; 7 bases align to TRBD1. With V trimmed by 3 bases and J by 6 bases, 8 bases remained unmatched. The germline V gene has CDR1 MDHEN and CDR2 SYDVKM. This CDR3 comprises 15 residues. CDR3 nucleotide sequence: TGTGCCAGCAGTTTTAGGGGGCTGGTCGGAAACATTCAGTACTTC. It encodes CASSFRGLVGNIQYF.

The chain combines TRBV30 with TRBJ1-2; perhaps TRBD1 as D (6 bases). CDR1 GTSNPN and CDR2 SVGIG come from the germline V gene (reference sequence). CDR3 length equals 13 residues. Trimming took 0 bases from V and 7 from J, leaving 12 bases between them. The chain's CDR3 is CAWSVSQGSGYTF. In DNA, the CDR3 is TGTGCCTGGAGTGTATCTCAGGGGTCTGGCTACACCTTC.

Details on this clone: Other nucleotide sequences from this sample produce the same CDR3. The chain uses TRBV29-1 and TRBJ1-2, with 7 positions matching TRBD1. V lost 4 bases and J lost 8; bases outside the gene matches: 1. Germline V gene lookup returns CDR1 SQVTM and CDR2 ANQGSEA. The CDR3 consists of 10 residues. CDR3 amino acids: CSVGTGGYTF. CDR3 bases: TGCAGCGTTGGGACAGGCGGCTACACCTTC.

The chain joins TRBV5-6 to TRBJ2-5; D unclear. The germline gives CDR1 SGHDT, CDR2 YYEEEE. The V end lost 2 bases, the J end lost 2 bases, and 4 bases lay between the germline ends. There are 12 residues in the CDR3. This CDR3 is CASSFGQETQYF. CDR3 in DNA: TGTGCCAGCAGCTTCGGTCAAGAGACCCAGTACTTC.

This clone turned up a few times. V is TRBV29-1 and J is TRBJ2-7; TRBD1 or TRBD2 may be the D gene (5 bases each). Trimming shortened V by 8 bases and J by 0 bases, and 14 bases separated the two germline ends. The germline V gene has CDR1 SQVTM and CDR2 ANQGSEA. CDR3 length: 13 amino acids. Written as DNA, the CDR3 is TGCAGCTTTGGGGGTTTTAGCTCCTACGAGCAGTACTTC. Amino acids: CSFGGFSSYEQYF.